The clone carrying this TCR beta chain was recorded a few times. This entry comes from a study of spatial heterogeneity in lung cancer. Time point in this sample: blood at routine non-recurrence follow-up after resection. Germline CDR1 MNHNS, CDR2 SASEGT. The CDR3 is made up of 14 amino acids. V was trimmed by 2 bases and J by 3 bases, leaving 11 bases between them. Using its own MiXCR run on the 5' RACE reads, TCRdb lists one record per CDR3 protein. The data contain roughly 34,000 distinct CDR3 sequences, more than 6.5% of them seen just once; the ten biggest clones take up roughly a tenth. The chain combines TRBV6-1 with TRBJ2-7; D possibly corresponds to TRBD2 (6 bases). This clonotype was sampled from a male donor with early-stage non-small cell lung cancer. Material: PBMCs, obtained at follow-up. The CDR3 sequence is CASSEWRGSYEQYF. The CDR3 DNA is TGTGCCAGCAGTGAATGGAGGGGTAGCTACGAGCAGTACTTC.